A single sample is the source of the 27 T cell receptor beta chains below, sequenced in a study of human T cells and chemical hapten exposure. Time point given: healthy volunteer bleed at 6 weeks. It was from unfractionated whole blood that total RNA was extracted. TCRdb processed the RACE reads anew with MiXCR; each CDR3 protein has one entry. Found here are about 77,000 distinct CDR3 sequences, around 9.4% of them singletons; the top ten hold roughly 1.5%. Specimen: whole blood. Receptors originate from a female donor in good health. Some clones in this sample may be carry-over from other donors' samples.

This sequence joins TRBV10-3 and TRBJ2-3; TRBD2 might be the D (7 bases). CDR3 length: 15 amino acids. The germline V gene encodes CDR1 ENHRY and CDR2 SYGVKD. Deletions cut 10 bases from V and 1 base from J, with 18 bases between. The CDR3 loop reads CATQGRGGGTDTQYF. DNA for the CDR3: TGTGCCACCCAGGGGAGGGGCGGGGGCACAGATACGCAGTATTTT.

This clonotype was counted between two and nine times. The CDR3 nucleotides read TGTGCCAGCAGTTTCGCTTTCTTAGGGGGTTCAGGTTTGAATTCACCCCTCCACTTT. This codes for CASSFAFLGGSGLNSPLHF. This sequence joins TRBV12-3 or TRBV12-4 and TRBJ1-6, with D possibly TRBD1 on 6 matching bases. The CDR3 is 19 amino acids. V lost 3 bases to trimming and J lost 7 bases, with 25 bases between them.

The J gene is TRBJ2-7, the V gene TRBV3-1; D remains unclear. This CDR3 region has 14 residues. Germline V gene data show CDR1 as LGHDT and CDR2 as YNNKEL (reference sequence). V shed 1 base and J shed 5 bases, with 12 bases lying between them. Written as DNA, the CDR3 is TGTGCCAGCAGCCAAGCCATGGGTGGGAACGAGCAGTACTTC. Translation gives CASSQAMGGNEQYF.

Many counts were recorded for this clonotype. The rearrangement joins TRBV12-3 or TRBV12-4 to TRBJ2-1, with a tentative D call TRBD1 (7 bases). CDR3 length: 17 residues. The germline V and J ends were trimmed by 5 bases and 4 bases, with 21 bases remaining between them. The CDR3, as DNA: TGTGCCAGCAGTCCCAAGTTACAGGGGACTCCATACAATGAGCAGTTCTTC. Translated, it gives CASSPKLQGTPYNEQFF.

The chain uses TRBV6-1 and TRBJ1-1, with D tentatively TRBD1 (6 bases). The germline V gene encodes CDR1 MNHNS and CDR2 SASEGT. V lost 4 bases and J 7 bases, leaving 13 bases between the germline ends. CDR3 length: 13 residues. CDR3 coding DNA: TGTGCCAGCAGTGTGGAAGAGGGGGTTGAAGCTTTCTTT. This gives the protein CASSVEEGVEAFF.

This clonotype has at least ten counts. The chain uses TRBV5-1 and TRBJ2-3; 9 nucleotides match TRBD1. The trim removed 0 bases at V and 3 bases at J, leaving 5 bases unmatched. The CDR3 length is 16 residues. Germline V gene sequence: CDR1 SGHRS, CDR2 YFSETQ. CDR3 region: CASSLAGQGMTDTQYF. CDR3 nucleotide sequence: TGCGCCAGCAGCTTGGCGGGACAGGGTATGACAGATACGCAGTATTTT. The full variable domain, its missing parts supplied by reference TRBV5-1 and TRBJ2-3, is KAGVTQTPRYLIKTRGQQVTLSCSPISGHRSVSWYQQTPGQGLQFLFEYFSETQRNKGNFPGRFSGRQFSNSRSEMNVSTLELGDSALYLCASSLAGQGMTDTQYFGPGTRLTVL.

The V gene is TRBV5-4, the J gene TRBJ2-7; a possible D gene is TRBD2 (6 bases). There are 13 residues in the CDR3. Trimming took off 4 bases at V and 7 bases at J, with 15 bases between the two ends. Germline lookup yields CDR1 SGHNT and CDR2 YYREEE (reference sequence). This CDR3 is CASSPPGRGEQYF. The DNA of the CDR3 is TGTGCCAGCAGCCCCCCTGGGCGGGGTGAGCAGTACTTC.

This clonotype was recorded at least ten times. CDR3 in DNA: TGTGCCAGCAGCTTAGCGCCCACCCGCGAGCAGTACTTC. It is translated as CASSLAPTREQYF. This sequence joins TRBV7-2 and TRBJ2-7; D gene uncertain. The CDR3 is 13 residues long. V was cut by 0 bases and J by 6 bases, with 9 bases left in between. Germline-derived CDR1 and CDR2 are SGHTA and FQGNSA.

This clonotype was counted many times. The rearrangement links TRBV20-1 to TRBJ2-7; 13 bases are a match to TRBD2. This CDR3 has 15 amino acids. Germline CDR1 reads DFQATT; CDR2 reads SNEGSKA (reference sequence). With V trimmed by 6 bases and J by 3 bases, 8 bases remained unmatched. The CDR3 region is CSAFGLAGASYEQYF. CDR3 sequence (DNA): TGCAGTGCATTTGGACTAGCGGGGGCCAGCTACGAGCAGTACTTC.

This CDR3 reads CASSQLTIDRARSPLHF. The CDR3 DNA reads TGTGCCAGCAGCCAACTCACCATCGACAGGGCTCGGTCACCCCTCCACTTT. The V and J genes are TRBV14 and TRBJ1-6; 7 bases align to TRBD1. This CDR3 spans 17 amino acids. J lost 10 bases, V lost 2 bases, and 14 bases had no gene match. Germline loops: CDR1 SGHDN, CDR2 FVKESK.

This clonotype was recorded many times. The chain uses TRBV20-1 and TRBJ1-3; weak D call: TRBD1 (5 bases). This CDR3 comprises 15 residues. CDR1 and CDR2 (germline): DFQATT, SNEGSKA (reference sequence). Trimming took 0 bases from V and 0 from J, leaving 9 bases between them. CDR3 bases: TGCAGTGCTAGAGACAGGACAAGCTCTGGAAACACCATATATTTT. It codes for CSARDRTSSGNTIYF.

This clonotype has just a few counts. The chain employs TRBV18 and TRBJ1-1; a possible D gene is TRBD1 (6 bases). The V gene lost 3 bases and the J gene lost 4 bases, with 15 bases spanning the gap. The CDR3 has 15 residues. Germline V CDR1 and CDR2: KGHSH, LQKENI. CDR3 amino acids: CASSPVGGLTTEAFF. CDR3 bases: TGTGCCAGCTCACCGGTCGGGGGGCTCACCACTGAAGCTTTCTTT.

This clonotype was observed a few times. The V call is TRBV20-1, the J call TRBJ2-3, with 8 bases fitting TRBD2. The length of the CDR3 is 15 residues. Germline V lookup: CDR1 DFQATT, CDR2 SNEGSKA (reference sequence). V shed 5 bases, J shed 3 bases, and the junction held 10 bases outside the gene matches. In nucleotides, the CDR3 is TGCAGTGCTCCCCACGGGCGGGGGGCTACAGATACGCAGTATTTT. It codes for CSAPHGRGATDTQYF.

There are many counts of this clonotype. The J gene is TRBJ1-6, the V gene TRBV28; D gene uncertain. Trimming stripped 3 bases from V and 7 bases from J, with 4 bases between. Per the germline V gene, CDR1 is MDHEN and CDR2 is SYDVKM. This CDR3 contains 12 residues. The CDR3, as DNA: TGTGCCAGCAGTTTTCTAAATTCACCCCTCCACTTT. Its protein product is CASSFLNSPLHF.

This clonotype was seen more than once but under ten times. The CDR3 spells CATSDQTGVEQYF. The CDR3 nucleotides read TGTGCCACCAGTGATCAAACAGGGGTCGAGCAGTACTTC. This chain uses TRBV24-1 with TRBJ2-7, with 7 positions matching TRBD1. V gave up 3 bases and J gave up 6 bases; unmatched junction bases: 4. Germline V gene sequence: CDR1 KGHDR, CDR2 SFDVKD. The CDR3 is 13 amino acids.

This clonotype was found a few times. V gene TRBV7-2 combines with J gene TRBJ1-6; no clear D gene. From germline, CDR1 is SGHTA and CDR2 FQGNSA. V lost 1 base to trimming and J lost 9 bases, with 7 bases between them. The CDR3 has 13 amino acids. The CDR3, as DNA: TGTGCCAGCAGCTTAGATTTAGGTTCACCCCTCCACTTT. Protein product: CASSLDLGSPLHF.

At least ten counts were recorded for this clonotype. Written as DNA, the CDR3 is TGTGCCAGCAGTTACACGCAGGGGGGGTTGGTCGACACTGAAGCTTTCTTT. Protein: CASSYTQGGLVDTEAFF. The rearrangement links TRBV6-6 to TRBJ1-1, with 7 bases lining up with TRBD1. In germline, CDR1 is MNHNY, CDR2 SVGAGI (reference sequence). Trimming cost V 2 bases and J 3 bases; bases outside gene matches: 12. The CDR3 is 17 residues long.

This clonotype was seen ten or more times. The rearrangement uses TRBV11-2 and TRBJ2-3; D is possibly TRBD1 or TRBD2 (5 bases each). The V gene lost 3 bases and the J gene lost 3 bases, with 16 bases spanning the gap. The CDR3 contains 16 residues. The germline CDR1 and CDR2 sequences are SGHAT and FQNNGV. CDR3 protein: CASSFPGAGWTDTQYF. The CDR3 coding sequence is TGTGCCAGCAGCTTTCCCGGGGCGGGTTGGACAGATACGCAGTATTTT.

The rearrangement uses TRBV10-3 and TRBJ2-3, with D perhaps TRBD1 (5 bases). Germline CDR1 ENHRY, CDR2 SYGVKD. This CDR3 comprises 12 residues. The germline V and J ends were trimmed by 9 bases and 2 bases, with 9 bases remaining between them. The DNA of the CDR3 is TGTGCCATGGGCAGGGACACAGATACGCAGTATTTT. Protein sequence: CAMGRDTDTQYF.

This clonotype appeared many times. The V gene is TRBV2, the J gene TRBJ1-1; possibly TRBD1 for D (6 bases). Trimming took off 4 bases at V and 11 bases at J, with 26 bases between the two ends. CDR1 is SNHLY, CDR2 FYNNEI, per germline. The CDR3 length is 16 residues. This chain's CDR3 is CASSGTLDSFMVYAFF. Here the CDR3 DNA reads TGTGCCAGCAGTGGGACCCTGGACAGTTTTATGGTCTACGCTTTCTTT.

This clonotype was observed many times. This chain uses TRBV18 with TRBJ2-3; tentative D call: TRBD1 (5 bases). V lost 4 bases, J lost 11 bases, and 28 bases lay in between. The CDR3 covers 17 residues. Germline loops: CDR1 KGHSH, CDR2 LQKENI. In DNA form, the CDR3 reads TGTGCCAGCTCACTCCCTCCTGGCCTAAGCTCCCTCACAGGGCAGTATTTT. The encoded protein is CASSLPPGLSSLTGQYF.

Note on this clonotype: One base away lies a much larger clone, so this may be a sequencing read error. V gene TRBV5-1 combines with J gene TRBJ2-5, with 7 bases aligning to TRBD1. Germline V CDR1 and CDR2: SGHRS, YFSETQ. This CDR3 comprises 13 residues. After removal of 4 bases from V and 1 base from J, the junction contained 1 base not matched to a gene. This CDR3 reads CASSRDSQETQYF. CDR3 nucleotides: TGCGCCAGCAGCCGGGACAGCCAAGAGACCCAGTACTTC.

This clonotype was observed a handful of times. V gene TRBV5-4 combines with J gene TRBJ2-5; 7 positions match TRBD2. The CDR3 is 14 residues long. Germline CDR1 reads SGHNT; CDR2 reads YYREEE (reference sequence). V was pared by 6 bases and J by 4 bases, with 9 bases of the junction left unmatched. Written as DNA, the CDR3 is TGTGCCAGCACCTTCAGAGCTAGCGGAGAGACCCAGTACTTC. As protein: CASTFRASGETQYF.

In its sample, this clonotype was seen many times. The chain recombines TRBV11-3 with TRBJ2-7; no clear D. CDR1 and CDR2 (germline): SGHNT, YENEEA. Trimming removed 5 bases from V and 3 bases from J, with 11 bases in between. This CDR3 is built from 13 residues. The DNA for the CDR3 is TGTGCCAGCAGCCCGTCAAGTGGCTACGAGCAGTACTTC. It specifies CASSPSSGYEQYF.

This clonotype turned up a few times. The chain combines TRBV20-1 with TRBJ1-4; D is possibly TRBD1 (6 bases). Trimming stripped 3 bases from V and 0 bases from J, with 8 bases between. Germline V lookup: CDR1 DFQATT, CDR2 SNEGSKA (reference sequence). This CDR3 has 14 amino acids. The CDR3 nucleotides read TGCAGTGCTAGGTCAGGGGCAACTAATGAAAAACTGTTTTTT. The encoded protein is CSARSGATNEKLFF.

This rearrangement joins TRBV7-8 to TRBJ1-1, with D unresolved. The ends were cut back, 7 bases at V and 1 base at J, with 13 bases in the middle. Germline-derived CDR1 and CDR2 are SGHVS and FQNEAQ. This CDR3 is 14 amino acids long. In DNA, the CDR3 is TGTGCCAGCACCCTAGTGTTCGCGAACACTGAAGCTTTCTTT. Its protein is CASTLVFANTEAFF.

This clonotype was detected many times. J is TRBJ2-7 and V is TRBV4-2, with 8 positions matching TRBD1. CDR3 length: 13 residues. Per the germline V gene, CDR1 is LGHNA and CDR2 is YNFKEQ. Trimming at V came to 4 bases and at J to 5 bases, leaving 4 bases not matched to a gene. The chain's CDR3 is CASSPKTGDEQYF. CDR3 DNA: TGTGCCAGCAGCCCAAAGACAGGGGACGAGCAGTACTTC.